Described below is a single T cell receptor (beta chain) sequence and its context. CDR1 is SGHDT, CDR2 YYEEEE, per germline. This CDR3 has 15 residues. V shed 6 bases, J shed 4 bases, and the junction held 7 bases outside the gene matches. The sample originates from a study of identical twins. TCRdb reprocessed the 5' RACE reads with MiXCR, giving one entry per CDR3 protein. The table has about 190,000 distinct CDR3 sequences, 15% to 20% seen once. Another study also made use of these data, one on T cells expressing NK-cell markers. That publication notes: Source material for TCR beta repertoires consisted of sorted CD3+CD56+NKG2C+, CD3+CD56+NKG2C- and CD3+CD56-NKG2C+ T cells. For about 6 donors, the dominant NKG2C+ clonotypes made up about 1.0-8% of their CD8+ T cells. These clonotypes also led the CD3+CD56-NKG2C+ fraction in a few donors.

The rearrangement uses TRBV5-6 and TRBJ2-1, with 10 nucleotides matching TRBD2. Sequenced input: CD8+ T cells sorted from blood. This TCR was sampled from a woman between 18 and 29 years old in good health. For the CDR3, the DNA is TGTGCCAGCATTGGAGGGACTAGCGCGTACAATGAGCAGTTCTTC. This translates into CASIGGTSAYNEQFF.